The 5 T cell receptor beta chains reported below all come from one sample, sequenced in a study of cytomegalovirus exposure and HLA in healthy donors. Researchers ran the PCR with 60 Vbeta and 13 Jbeta primers. TCRdb's copy holds only in-frame clones and misses some; the assay was immunoSEQ multiplex PCR. The table shows some 200,000 clones, with around 75% occurring only once. Material: PBMCs. The receptors stem from a woman aged 25 to 45 in good health and CMV-seronegative.

This chain joins TRBV7-9 and TRBJ2-7, with no clear D. V shed 4 bases and J shed 2 bases, with 6 bases lying between them. The germline V gene has CDR1 SEHNR and CDR2 FQNEAQ (reference sequence). This CDR3 has 12 residues. CDR3 region: CASSYTAYEQYF. DNA of the CDR3: TGTGCCAGCAGCTATACGGCCTACGAGCAGTACTTC.

This clone was observed a few times. The chain links TRBV19 to TRBJ1-5; the D gene is possibly TRBD1 (5 bases). The CDR3 length is 15 residues. Per germline, CDR1 LNHDA and CDR2 SQIVND (reference sequence). V lost 3 bases, J lost 4 bases, and 13 bases lay in between. The chain's CDR3 is CASSILTAQNQPQHF. CDR3 nucleotide sequence: TGTGCCAGTAGTATCTTGACAGCCCAGAATCAGCCCCAGCATTTT.

The J gene is TRBJ1-1, the V gene TRBV29-1, with 7 bases fitting TRBD1. V lost 7 bases and J lost 0; bases outside the gene matches: 8. The CDR3 is made up of 14 amino acids. CDR1 and CDR2 (germline): SQVTM, ANQGSEA. CDR3 amino acids: CSARDRIMNTEAFF. The CDR3, as DNA: TGCAGCGCCAGGGACAGAATAATGAACACTGAAGCTTTCTTT.

This clone was found a few times. V and J are TRBV2 and TRBJ2-7, with 11 positions matching TRBD1. Germline loops: CDR1 SNHLY, CDR2 FYNNEI. V lost 2 bases and J lost 1; bases outside the gene matches: 7. CDR3 length equals 17 residues. The CDR3: CASSERGQGAISYEQYF. The CDR3 nucleotides read TGTGCCAGCAGTGAACGTGGACAGGGGGCAATATCCTACGAGCAGTACTTC.

This clone came up a few times. The chain couples TRBV29-1 to TRBJ2-1, with 7 bases fitting TRBD2. After removal of 3 bases from V and 10 bases from J, the junction contained 6 bases not matched to a gene. Per germline, CDR1 SQVTM and CDR2 ANQGSEA. This CDR3 contains 12 residues. The CDR3 loop reads CSVDRAGVEQFF. The CDR3 region has the DNA TGCAGCGTTGATCGGGCGGGAGTGGAGCAGTTCTTC.